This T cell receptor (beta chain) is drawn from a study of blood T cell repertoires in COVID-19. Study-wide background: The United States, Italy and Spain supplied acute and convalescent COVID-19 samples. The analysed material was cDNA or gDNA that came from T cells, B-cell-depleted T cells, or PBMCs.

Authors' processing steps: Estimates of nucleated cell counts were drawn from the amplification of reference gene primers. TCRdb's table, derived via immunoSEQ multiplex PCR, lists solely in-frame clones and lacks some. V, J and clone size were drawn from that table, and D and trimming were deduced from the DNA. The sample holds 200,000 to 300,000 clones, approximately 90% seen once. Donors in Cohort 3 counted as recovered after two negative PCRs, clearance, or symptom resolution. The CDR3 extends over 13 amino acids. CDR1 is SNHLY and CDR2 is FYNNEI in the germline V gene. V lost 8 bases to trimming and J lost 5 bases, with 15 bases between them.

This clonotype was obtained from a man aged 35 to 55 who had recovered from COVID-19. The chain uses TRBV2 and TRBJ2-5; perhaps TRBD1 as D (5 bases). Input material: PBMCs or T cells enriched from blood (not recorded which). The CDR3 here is CASVKKGLETQYF. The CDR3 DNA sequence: TGTGCCAGCGTGAAGAAGGGGCTGGAGACCCAGTACTTC.